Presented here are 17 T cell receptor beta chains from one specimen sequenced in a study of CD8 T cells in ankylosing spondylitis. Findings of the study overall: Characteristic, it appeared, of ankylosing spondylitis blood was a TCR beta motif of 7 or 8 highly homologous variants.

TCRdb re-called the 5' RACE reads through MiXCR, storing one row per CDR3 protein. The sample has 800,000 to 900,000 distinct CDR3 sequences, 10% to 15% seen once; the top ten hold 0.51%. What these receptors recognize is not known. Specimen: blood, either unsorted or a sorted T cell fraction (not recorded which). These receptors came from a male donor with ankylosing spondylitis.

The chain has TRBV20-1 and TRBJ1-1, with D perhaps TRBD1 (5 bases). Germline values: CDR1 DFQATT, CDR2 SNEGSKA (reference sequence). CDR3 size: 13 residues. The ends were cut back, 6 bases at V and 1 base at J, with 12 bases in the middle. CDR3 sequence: CSALWDGNTEAFF. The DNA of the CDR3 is TGCAGTGCCCTCTGGGACGGGAACACTGAAGCTTTCTTT.

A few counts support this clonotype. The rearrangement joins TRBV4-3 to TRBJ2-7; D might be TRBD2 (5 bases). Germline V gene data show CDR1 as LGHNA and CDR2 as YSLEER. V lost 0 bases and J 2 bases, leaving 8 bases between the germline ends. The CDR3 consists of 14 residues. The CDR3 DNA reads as TGCGCCAGCAGCCAAGAGAGCGGTCCCTACGAGCAGTACTTC. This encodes CASSQESGPYEQYF.

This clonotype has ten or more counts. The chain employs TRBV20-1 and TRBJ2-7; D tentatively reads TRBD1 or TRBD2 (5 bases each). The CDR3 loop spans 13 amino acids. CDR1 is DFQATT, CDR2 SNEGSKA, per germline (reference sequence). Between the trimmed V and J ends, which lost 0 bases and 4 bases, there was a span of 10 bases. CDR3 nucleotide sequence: TGCAGTGCTAGAGAGGGCAGGGAGTACGAGCAGTACTTC. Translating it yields CSAREGREYEQYF.

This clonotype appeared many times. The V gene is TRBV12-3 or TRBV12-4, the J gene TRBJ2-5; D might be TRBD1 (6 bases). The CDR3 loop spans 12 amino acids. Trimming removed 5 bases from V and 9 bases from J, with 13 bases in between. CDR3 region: CASSPVQGPQYF. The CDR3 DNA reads TGTGCCAGCAGTCCGGTACAGGGTCCCCAGTACTTC.

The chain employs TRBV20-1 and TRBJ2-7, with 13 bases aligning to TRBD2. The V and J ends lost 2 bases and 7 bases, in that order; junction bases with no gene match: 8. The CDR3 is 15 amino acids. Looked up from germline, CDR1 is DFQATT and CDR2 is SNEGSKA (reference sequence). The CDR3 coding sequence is TGCAGTGCTAGACGGACACTAGCGGGAGGGCAGGAGCAGTACTTC. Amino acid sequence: CSARRTLAGGQEQYF.

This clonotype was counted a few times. The CDR3 reads CATSTHNTEAFF. The CDR3 coding sequence is TGTGCCACCAGCACCCACAACACTGAAGCTTTCTTT. The gene calls are TRBV15 and TRBJ1-1; D ambiguous. Germline lookup yields CDR1 LNHNV and CDR2 YYDKDF (reference sequence). Trimming shortened V by 4 bases and J by 2 bases, and 5 bases separated the two germline ends. CDR3 length: 12 amino acids.

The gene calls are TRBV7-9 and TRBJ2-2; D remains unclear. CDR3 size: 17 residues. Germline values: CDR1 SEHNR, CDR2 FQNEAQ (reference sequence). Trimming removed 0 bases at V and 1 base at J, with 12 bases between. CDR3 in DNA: TGTGCCAGCAGCTTAGCGCACCTGTTAAGGAACACCGGGGAGCTGTTTTTT. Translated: CASSLAHLLRNTGELFF.

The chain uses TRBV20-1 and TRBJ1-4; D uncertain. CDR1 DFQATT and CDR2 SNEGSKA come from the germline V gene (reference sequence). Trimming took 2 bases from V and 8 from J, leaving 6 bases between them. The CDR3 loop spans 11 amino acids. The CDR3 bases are TGCAGTGCTAGAAACGGGGAAAAACTGTTTTTT. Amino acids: CSARNGEKLFF.

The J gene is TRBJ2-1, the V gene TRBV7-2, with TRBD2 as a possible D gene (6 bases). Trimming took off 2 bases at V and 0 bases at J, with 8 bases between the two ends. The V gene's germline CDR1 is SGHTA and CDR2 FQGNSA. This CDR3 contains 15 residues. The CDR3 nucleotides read TGTGCCAGCAGCTTAAGACTAGTCTCCTACAATGAGCAGTTCTTC. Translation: CASSLRLVSYNEQFF. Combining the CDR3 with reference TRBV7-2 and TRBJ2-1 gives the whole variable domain GAGVSQSPSNKVTEKGKDVELRCDPISGHTALYWYRQSLGQGLEFLIYFQGNSAPDKSGLPSDRFSAERTGGSVSTLTIQRTQQEDSAVYLCASSLRLVSYNEQFFGPGTRLTVL.

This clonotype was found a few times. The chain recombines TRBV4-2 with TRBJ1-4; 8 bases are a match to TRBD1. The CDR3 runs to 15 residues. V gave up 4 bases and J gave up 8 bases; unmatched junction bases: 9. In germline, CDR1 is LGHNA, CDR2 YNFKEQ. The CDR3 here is CASSPLDRVGEKLFF. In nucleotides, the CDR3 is TGTGCCAGCAGCCCCCTGGACAGGGTTGGAGAAAAACTGTTTTTT.

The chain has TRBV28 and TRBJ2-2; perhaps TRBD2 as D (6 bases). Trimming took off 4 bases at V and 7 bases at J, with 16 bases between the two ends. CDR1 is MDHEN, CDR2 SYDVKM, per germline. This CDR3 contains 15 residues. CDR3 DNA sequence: TGTGCCAGCAGTTCCCCCCTAAGGCGGGGCGGGGAGCTGTTTTTT. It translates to CASSSPLRRGGELFF.

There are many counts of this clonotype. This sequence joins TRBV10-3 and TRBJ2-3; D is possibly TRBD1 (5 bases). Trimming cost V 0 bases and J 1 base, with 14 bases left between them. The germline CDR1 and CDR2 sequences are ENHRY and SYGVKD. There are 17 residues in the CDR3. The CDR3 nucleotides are TGTGCCATCAGTGAGTCGAGGAGAAAAGGGGGCACAGATACGCAGTATTTT. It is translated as CAISESRRKGGTDTQYF.

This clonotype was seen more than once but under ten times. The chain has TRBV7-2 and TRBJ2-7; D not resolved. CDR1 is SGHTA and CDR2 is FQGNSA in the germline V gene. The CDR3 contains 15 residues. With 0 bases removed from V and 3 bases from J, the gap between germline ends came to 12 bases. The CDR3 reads CASSLALGWDYEQYF. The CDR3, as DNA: TGTGCCAGCAGCTTAGCATTAGGCTGGGACTACGAGCAGTACTTC.

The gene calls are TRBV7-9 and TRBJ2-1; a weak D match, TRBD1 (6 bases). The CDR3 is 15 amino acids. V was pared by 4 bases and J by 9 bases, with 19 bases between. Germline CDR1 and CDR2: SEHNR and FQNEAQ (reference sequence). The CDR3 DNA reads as TGTGCCAGCAGCTCCATCGCGCTCAGGGGCGGTGAGCAGTTCTTC. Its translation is CASSSIALRGGEQFF. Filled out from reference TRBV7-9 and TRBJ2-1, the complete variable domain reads DTGVSQNPRHKITKRGQNVTFRCDPISEHNRLYWYRQTLGQGPEFLTYFQNEAQLEKSRLLSDRFSAERPKGSFSTLEIQRTEQGDSAMYLCASSSIALRGGEQFFGPGTRLTVL.

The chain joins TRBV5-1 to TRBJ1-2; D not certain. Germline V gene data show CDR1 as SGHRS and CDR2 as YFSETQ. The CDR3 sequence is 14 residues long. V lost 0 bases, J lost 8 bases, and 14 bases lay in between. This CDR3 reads CASSLEPSSRGYTF. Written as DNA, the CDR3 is TGCGCCAGCAGCTTGGAACCCAGCAGTCGGGGCTACACCTTC. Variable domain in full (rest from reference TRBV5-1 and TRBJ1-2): KAGVTQTPRYLIKTRGQQVTLSCSPISGHRSVSWYQQTPGQGLQFLFEYFSETQRNKGNFPGRFSGRQFSNSRSEMNVSTLELGDSALYLCASSLEPSSRGYTFGSGTRLTVV.

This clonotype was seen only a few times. The CDR3 loop is CAWTAFNTEAFF. In DNA form, the CDR3 reads TGTGCCTGGACTGCGTTTAACACTGAAGCTTTCTTT. This rearrangement joins TRBV30 to TRBJ1-1; D remains ambiguous. Trimming stripped 4 bases from V and 2 bases from J, with 8 bases between. The CDR3 is made up of 12 amino acids. Germline V CDR1 and CDR2: GTSNPN, SVGIG (reference sequence).

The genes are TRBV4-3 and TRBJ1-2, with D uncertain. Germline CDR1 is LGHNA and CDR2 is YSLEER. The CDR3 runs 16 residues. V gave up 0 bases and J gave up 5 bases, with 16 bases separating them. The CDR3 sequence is CASSQDPVSGVYGYTF. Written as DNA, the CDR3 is TGCGCCAGCAGCCAAGATCCGGTGAGCGGTGTGTATGGCTACACCTTC.